These 17 T cell receptor beta chains originate from one sample sequenced in a study of blood T cell repertoires in COVID-19. This table comes from immunoSEQ multiplex PCR, and its TCRdb copy is limited to in-frame clones, with some not included. Here the sample spans 130,000 or so clones, approximately 84% being singletons. Sequences were obtained from peripheral blood. Receptors originate from an elderly woman with acute or convalescent COVID-19.

The V and J genes are TRBV21-1 and TRBJ2-4; TRBD2 is taken as the D call from the table, unchecked against the DNA. TRBV21-1 is termed a pseudogene. The CDR3 has 14 residues. CDR3 coding DNA: TGTGCCAGCAGTCCGGGACTCCCAAAAAACATTCAGTACTTC. Translation gives CASSPGLPKNIQYF.

The rearrangement joins TRBV3-1 (or the pseudogene TRBV3-2) to TRBJ1-6, with D unresolved. This CDR3 has 12 amino acids. Germline CDR1 reads LGHDT; CDR2 reads YNNKEL (reference sequence). V was shortened by 4 bases and J by 7 bases, with 5 bases between the two germline ends. CDR3 bases: TGTGCCAGCAGCCTTGCGAATTCACCCCTCCACTTT. It translates to CASSLANSPLHF.

The chain has TRBV2 and TRBJ2-5; tentatively, D is TRBD1 (6 bases). Trimming took 6 bases from V and 4 from J, leaving 12 bases between them. Germline lookup yields CDR1 SNHLY and CDR2 FYNNEI. The CDR3 covers 13 residues. DNA of the CDR3: TGTGCCAGCAGCCAGGGGCGGGCAGAGACCCAGTACTTC. Protein product: CASSQGRAETQYF.

This chain joins TRBV19 and TRBJ1-5; 11 bases line up with TRBD1. In germline, CDR1 is LNHDA, CDR2 SQIVND (reference sequence). V was pared by 5 bases and J by 13 bases, with 16 bases of the junction left unmatched. The CDR3 has 16 amino acids. The CDR3 reads CASSGALDRGLKSQHF. Here the CDR3 DNA reads TGTGCCAGTAGTGGAGCCCTGGACAGGGGGCTAAAATCACAGCATTTT.

The chain recombines TRBV12-3 or TRBV12-4 with TRBJ2-5; possibly TRBD1 for D (6 bases). V was shortened by 7 bases and J by 0 bases, with 9 bases between the two germline ends. The length of the CDR3 is 13 residues. CDR3 amino acids: CASTDSNQETQYF. CDR3 DNA: TGTGCCAGCACGGACAGCAACCAAGAGACCCAGTACTTC.

Only a few counts were recorded for this clone. The chain links TRBV9 to TRBJ2-1; D is perhaps TRBD2 (6 bases). The germline V gene encodes CDR1 SGDLS and CDR2 YYNGEE. Between the trimmed V and J ends, which lost 3 bases and 2 bases, there was a span of 12 bases. The CDR3 spans 15 residues. This CDR3 reads CASSAGSITYNEQFF. CDR3 nucleotides: TGTGCCAGCAGCGCCGGGAGTATCACCTACAATGAGCAGTTCTTC.

The J gene is TRBJ1-3, the V gene TRBV4-1, with D perhaps TRBD1 (6 bases). Deletions cut 6 bases from V and 4 bases from J, with 13 bases between. The CDR3 runs 14 residues. Per the germline V gene, CDR1 is MGHRA and CDR2 is YSYEKL. The CDR3 reads CASSPTGQGNTIYF. In nucleotides, the CDR3 is TGCGCCAGCAGTCCAACAGGGCAAGGAAACACCATATATTTT.

The chain has TRBV9 and TRBJ1-2; D may be TRBD1 (5 bases). Per germline, CDR1 SGDLS and CDR2 YYNGEE. The V end lost 4 bases, the J end lost 0 bases, and 13 bases lay between the germline ends. The CDR3 is made up of 15 amino acids. As DNA, the CDR3 is TGTGCCAGCAGCCCCACCCAGGGCTCTAACTATGGCTACACCTTC. Its translation: CASSPTQGSNYGYTF.

The chain has TRBV19 and TRBJ1-1; weak D call: TRBD1 (6 bases). Per the germline V gene, CDR1 is LNHDA and CDR2 is SQIVND (reference sequence). CDR3 size: 16 residues. V dropped 4 bases and J dropped 0 bases, with 15 bases sitting between them. CDR3 region: CASSTTGNRVNTEAFF. The CDR3 nucleotides are TGTGCCAGTAGTACCACAGGGAATAGGGTGAACACTGAAGCTTTCTTT.

This clone appeared once. The chain carries TRBV5-1 and TRBJ1-5, with 10 bases that match TRBD1. V was clipped by 4 bases and J by 6 bases; unmatched bases: 10. The length of the CDR3 is 16 residues. Germline values: CDR1 SGHRS, CDR2 YFSETQ. The CDR3 reads CASSTTGTGDGQPQHF. CDR3 DNA sequence: TGCGCCAGCAGCACCACCGGGACAGGGGATGGTCAGCCCCAGCATTTT. The complete variable domain, with remaining parts taken from reference TRBV5-1 and TRBJ1-5, reads KAGVTQTPRYLIKTRGQQVTLSCSPISGHRSVSWYQQTPGQGLQFLFEYFSETQRNKGNFPGRFSGRQFSNSRSEMNVSTLELGDSALYLCASSTTGTGDGQPQHFGDGTRLSIL.

This rearrangement joins TRBV3-1 (or the pseudogene TRBV3-2) to TRBJ2-1; 10 bases match TRBD1. Germline trimming cut 11 bases from V and 3 bases from J; bases unmatched to any gene: 16. The CDR3 is 17 residues long. CDR1 is LGHDT, CDR2 YNNKEL, per germline (reference sequence). The CDR3 sequence: CAPEWDRGPIHYNEQFF. CDR3 DNA sequence: TGTGCCCCGGAGTGGGACAGGGGTCCGATACACTACAATGAGCAGTTCTTC.

The chain carries TRBV10-3 and TRBJ2-1; TRBD2 aligns across 10 bases. V shed 10 bases, J shed 6 bases, and the junction held 9 bases outside the gene matches. The V gene's germline CDR1 is ENHRY and CDR2 SYGVKD. CDR3 size: 14 residues. The CDR3 DNA reads TGTGCCACCAAATTAGCGGGAGGCCTCAATGAGCAGTTCTTC. It specifies CATKLAGGLNEQFF.

The CDR3 DNA is TGTGCCACCAGTGATTTCCGGGACACTTATAATTCACCCCTCCACTTT. This codes for CATSDFRDTYNSPLHF. The chain links TRBV24-1 to TRBJ1-6; weak D call: TRBD1 (6 bases). This CDR3 is built from 16 residues. CDR1 and CDR2 (germline): KGHDR, SFDVKD. Trimming took off 1 base at V and 4 bases at J, with 10 bases between the two ends.

The gene calls are TRBV27 and TRBJ1-2; 12 nucleotides line up with TRBD1. The CDR3 spans 17 residues. Germline CDR1 MNHEY, CDR2 SMNVEV (reference sequence). Losses at the gene ends were 5 bases for V and 9 bases for J; bases not matched to a gene: 16. CDR3 residues: CASSSNRDRGRERRYTF. Written as DNA, the CDR3 is TGTGCCAGCAGTAGCAACCGGGACAGGGGGCGAGAGAGACGCTACACCTTC.

In its sample, this clone was seen a few times. This rearrangement joins TRBV6-2 or TRBV6-3 to TRBJ2-2; 9 bases line up with TRBD2. Germline lookup yields CDR1 MNHEY and CDR2 SVGEGT. The CDR3 length is 15 residues. Trimming took 6 bases from V and 7 from J; bases not matched to a gene: 9. CDR3 in amino acids: CASSRQGSGSGELFF. CDR3 DNA: TGTGCCAGCAGCCGGCAGGGTAGCGGGAGCGGGGAGCTGTTTTTT.

This sequence joins TRBV4-3 and TRBJ2-7, with D unclear. The V and J ends lost 4 bases and 2 bases respectively, with 12 bases between them. The CDR3 is made up of 14 amino acids. Germline-derived CDR1 and CDR2 are LGHNA and YSLEER. In DNA form, the CDR3 reads TGCGCCAGCAGCCTCACCACGAGTACCTACGAGCAGTACTTC. Amino acids: CASSLTTSTYEQYF.

The chain links TRBV27 to TRBJ2-1; 8 positions match TRBD2. Unmatched junction bases numbered 7, after V lost 2 bases and J lost 7 bases. There are 15 residues in the CDR3. Germline V gene lookup returns CDR1 MNHEY and CDR2 SMNVEV (reference sequence). The CDR3 DNA reads TGTGCCAGCAGTTTACGTAGCGGGGCTAGGAATGAGCAGTTCTTC. Translation: CASSLRSGARNEQFF.